The 25 T cell receptor beta chains reported below all come from one sample, sequenced in a study of cytomegalovirus exposure and HLA in healthy donors. Use of 60 Vbeta and 13 Jbeta primers characterized the PCR. Data came from immunoSEQ multiplex PCR; TCRdb stores just in-frame clones and leaves some out. The data show about 83,000 clones, around three quarters seen once. The sequenced sample was PBMCs. These receptors originate from a man in his sixties in good health and CMV-seronegative.

The chain employs TRBV19 and TRBJ2-6, with a possible D match to TRBD1 (6 bases). Germline V gene lookup returns CDR1 LNHDA and CDR2 SQIVND (reference sequence). V was pared by 2 bases and J by 0 bases, with 8 bases between. The length of the CDR3 is 16 residues. The CDR3 DNA reads as TGTGCCAGTAGTATATGGGACACCTCTGGGGCCAACGTCCTGACTTTC. Encoded protein: CASSIWDTSGANVLTF.

This clone was seen a single time. The V and J genes are TRBV19 and TRBJ1-1, with D perhaps matching TRBD1 (5 bases). The CDR3 is made up of 15 amino acids. Germline CDR1 reads LNHDA; CDR2 reads SQIVND (reference sequence). Trimming cost V 10 bases and J 3 bases, with 21 bases left between them. The CDR3 spells CAISTPGRPDTEAFF. The DNA for the CDR3 is TGTGCCATCTCCACCCCAGGGCGTCCAGACACTGAAGCTTTCTTT.

The genes are TRBV7-9 and TRBJ2-3; possible D gene TRBD2, 7 bases. With 3 bases removed from V and 6 bases from J, the gap between germline ends came to 22 bases. From germline, CDR1 is SEHNR and CDR2 FQNEAQ (reference sequence). The CDR3 has 17 amino acids. The CDR3 DNA reads TGTGCCAGCAGCTTCGCCGACGGGGGCGGGAGTGCGGATACGCAGTATTTT. It yields the protein CASSFADGGGSADTQYF.

This clone was seen a few times. The CDR3 sequence is CASSVAGTYDEQFF. Here the CDR3 DNA reads TGTGCCAGCAGCGTAGCCGGGACTTACGATGAGCAGTTCTTC. The genes are TRBV9 and TRBJ2-1; perhaps TRBD2 as D (6 bases). The V end was cut by 0 bases, the J end by 8 bases, with 12 bases between. The CDR3 runs to 14 residues. Germline loops: CDR1 SGDLS, CDR2 YYNGEE.

The V gene is TRBV28, the J gene TRBJ1-5, with a weak D call TRBD1 (5 bases). Germline CDR1 reads MDHEN; CDR2 reads SYDVKM. V lost 3 bases, J lost 4 bases, and 10 bases lay in between. The CDR3 consists of 14 residues. In nucleotides, the CDR3 is TGTGCCAGCAGTTTGGGGCAGGTTAATCAGCCCCAGCATTTT. As protein: CASSLGQVNQPQHF.

The rearrangement joins TRBV7-9 to TRBJ1-4; 10 bases agree with TRBD1. The junction had 1 base not matched to a gene; V was cut back by 0 bases and J by 6 bases. CDR1 is SEHNR, CDR2 FQNEAQ, per germline (reference sequence). The CDR3 totals 15 residues. The CDR3 nucleotides are TGTGCCAGCAGCTTAGCGACAGGGGGCGATGAAAAACTGTTTTTT. It encodes CASSLATGGDEKLFF.

The chain combines TRBV5-1 with TRBJ2-2; no definite D call. The CDR3 spans 16 residues. CDR1 and CDR2 (germline): SGHRS, YFSETQ. Trimming took off 0 bases at V and 6 bases at J, with 15 bases between the two ends. Here the CDR3 DNA reads TGCGCCAGCAGCTTGGAGCTTAGAGGCGTCGCCGGGGAGCTGTTTTTT. Amino acids: CASSLELRGVAGELFF.

This clone was picked up one time. The chain combines TRBV5-1 with TRBJ2-2, with 8 bases lining up with TRBD1. The CDR3 totals 15 residues. V shed 7 bases, J shed 2 bases, and the junction held 7 bases outside the gene matches. Germline V gene lookup returns CDR1 SGHRS and CDR2 YFSETQ. The CDR3 bases are TGCGCCAGCCGCGTGACAGGGGCCAACACCGGGGAGCTGTTTTTT. Its protein product is CASRVTGANTGELFF.

V and J are TRBV6-6 and TRBJ1-4; 7 bases align to TRBD1. Unmatched junction bases numbered 11, after V lost 6 bases and J lost 4 bases. The CDR3 sequence is 16 residues long. Germline lookup yields CDR1 MNHNY and CDR2 SVGAGI (reference sequence). The CDR3 nucleotides are TGTGCCAGCAGCGAGACCCAGGGACAGCTTAATGAAAAACTGTTTTTT. Its translation: CASSETQGQLNEKLFF.

The chain has TRBV7-8 and TRBJ2-7, with a tentative D call TRBD2 (5 bases). The CDR3 spans 16 residues. Germline V gives CDR1 SGHVS, CDR2 FQNEAQ. V lost 4 bases, J lost 2 bases, and 18 bases lay in between. CDR3 sequence reads: CASSYLDQRETYEQYF. CDR3 coding DNA: TGTGCCAGCAGCTATTTGGATCAACGGGAAACCTACGAGCAGTACTTC.

The V gene is TRBV19, the J gene TRBJ1-5, with D tentatively TRBD1 (6 bases). The CDR3 sequence is 15 residues long. Trimming shortened V by 5 bases and J by 1 base, and 12 bases separated the two germline ends. Germline CDR1 reads LNHDA; CDR2 reads SQIVND (reference sequence). The CDR3 spells CASSFRGASNQPQHF. The CDR3 bases are TGTGCCAGTAGTTTTCGGGGGGCGAGCAATCAGCCCCAGCATTTT.

This clone showed up just a few times. V and J are TRBV11-3 and TRBJ1-6, with TRBD1 matching over 7 bases. Germline assignment: CDR1 SGHNT and CDR2 YENEEA. The CDR3 extends over 15 amino acids. With V trimmed by 8 bases and J by 9 bases, 13 bases remained unmatched. The CDR3 here is CASDRDGTVSSPLHF. CDR3 DNA: TGTGCCAGCGACAGGGATGGGACGGTTAGTTCACCCCTCCACTTT.

This clone has just one count. The chain has TRBV5-1 and TRBJ1-1; 7 nucleotides line up with TRBD1. Germline V gene sequence: CDR1 SGHRS, CDR2 YFSETQ. The CDR3 runs 14 residues. V trimming: 4 bases; J trimming: 6 bases; junction bases outside the gene matches: 9. CDR3 in DNA: TGCGCCAGCAGCCCCGGGACAGTAGGCTCTGAAGCTTTCTTT. Translation gives CASSPGTVGSEAFF.

This clone was counted once. The same CDR3 also results from other DNA sequences found in this sample. This rearrangement joins TRBV29-1 to TRBJ1-2; TRBD1 agrees at 9 bases. The junction had 2 bases not matched to a gene; V was cut back by 4 bases and J by 5 bases. The CDR3 is 12 residues long. CDR1 and CDR2 from the germline V gene are SQVTM and ANQGSEA. For the CDR3, the DNA is TGCAGCGTTGGAGGGACAGGGTATGGCTACACCTTC. Protein product: CSVGGTGYGYTF. Full variable domain (missing parts from reference TRBV29-1 and TRBJ1-2): SAVISQKPSRDICQRGTSLTIQCQVDSQVTMMFWYRQQPGQSLTLIATANQGSEATYESGFVIDKFPISRPNLTFSTLTVSNMSPEDSSIYLCSVGGTGYGYTFGSGTRLTVV.

This chain links TRBV30 with TRBJ2-5, with D hard to call. Germline V gene data show CDR1 as GTSNPN and CDR2 as SVGIG (reference sequence). CDR3 length: 12 amino acids. Trimming stripped 8 bases from V and 5 bases from J, with 15 bases between. This CDR3 reads CATSLRLETQYF. CDR3 coding DNA: TGTGCCACTTCTCTGCGTCTGGAGACCCAGTACTTC.

The rearrangement uses TRBV6-1 and TRBJ1-1, with a tentative D call TRBD1 (5 bases). V was pared by 5 bases and J by 3 bases, with 10 bases between. The CDR3 runs 13 residues. CDR1 is MNHNS and CDR2 is SASEGT in the germline V gene. CDR3 sequence reads: CASSRLRDTEAFF. Here the CDR3 DNA reads TGTGCCAGCAGTCGGCTCAGGGACACTGAAGCTTTCTTT.

The V call is TRBV6-6, the J call TRBJ2-5; D call uncertain. CDR3 size: 13 residues. CDR1 MNHNY and CDR2 SVGAGI come from the germline V gene (reference sequence). V lost 6 bases to trimming and J lost 5 bases, with 13 bases between them. CDR3 sequence reads: CASSLVHGETQYF. DNA of the CDR3: TGTGCCAGCAGCCTAGTCCACGGGGAGACCCAGTACTTC.

The chain uses TRBV6-5 and TRBJ1-2, with 8 bases that match TRBD1. CDR1 is MNHEY and CDR2 is SVGAGI in the germline V gene. V lost 4 bases and J lost 8; bases outside the gene matches: 6. CDR3 length: 13 residues. CDR3 nucleotides: TGTGCCAGCAGTTTCGGACAGGGAGACGGCTACACCTTC. Protein: CASSFGQGDGYTF.

This clone showed up just once. This sequence joins TRBV6-1 and TRBJ1-4; 8 nucleotides agree with TRBD1. CDR1 is MNHNS, CDR2 SASEGT, per germline. The CDR3 is made up of 16 amino acids. Trimming at V came to 2 bases and at J to 0 bases, leaving 2 bases not matched to a gene. CDR3 nucleotides: TGTGCCAGCAGTGAATGGACAGGGCCAACTAATGAAAAACTGTTTTTT. It specifies CASSEWTGPTNEKLFF.

This chain connects TRBV30 to TRBJ2-2; D is undetermined. CDR3 length: 13 residues. Trimming cost V 5 bases and J 7 bases, with 14 bases left between them. The germline V gene encodes CDR1 GTSNPN and CDR2 SVGIG (reference sequence). The CDR3 DNA sequence: TGTGCCTGGGCCCCACGGGTGGGCGGGGAGCTGTTTTTT. Amino acid sequence: CAWAPRVGGELFF.

The chain couples TRBV6-1 to TRBJ2-3, with unresolved D. Germline V gene lookup returns CDR1 MNHNS and CDR2 SASEGT. The CDR3 is made up of 15 amino acids. Trimming left V 3 bases short and J 5 bases short, with 15 bases between. CDR3 in amino acids: CASSDLGWSGDTQYF. CDR3 DNA: TGTGCCAGCAGTGATTTAGGTTGGTCGGGAGATACGCAGTATTTT.

The CDR3 reads CASSESPAFTGDQPQHF. As DNA, the CDR3 is TGTGCCAGCAGTGAAAGCCCGGCATTCACGGGGGATCAGCCCCAGCATTTT. V is TRBV6-1 and J is TRBJ1-5; TRBD1 is a possible D gene (5 bases). The CDR3 has 17 residues. CDR1 is MNHNS, CDR2 SASEGT, per germline. Trimming pared 2 bases from V and 5 bases from J, leaving 19 bases between.

The V and J genes are TRBV11-3 and TRBJ2-3, with TRBD2 matching over 13 bases. Unmatched junction bases numbered 8, after V lost 5 bases and J lost 0 bases. The CDR3 spans 18 residues. Germline V gene lookup returns CDR1 SGHNT and CDR2 YENEEA. The CDR3 region is CASSPGLAGKESTDTQYF. CDR3 bases: TGTGCCAGCAGCCCGGGACTAGCGGGGAAGGAGAGCACAGATACGCAGTATTTT.

V and J are TRBV6-1 and TRBJ2-5, with 12 bases aligning to TRBD2. The CDR3 has 15 residues. Germline CDR1 reads MNHNS; CDR2 reads SASEGT. The V and J ends lost 6 bases and 2 bases, in that order; junction bases with no gene match: 4. For the CDR3, the DNA is TGTGCCAGCAGGAGGACTAGCGGGGAGCAAGAGACCCAGTACTTC. Its translation: CASRRTSGEQETQYF.

J is TRBJ2-1 and V is TRBV9; no clear D gene. This CDR3 region has 13 residues. From germline, CDR1 is SGDLS and CDR2 YYNGEE. V was pared by 8 bases and J by 8 bases, with 17 bases between. The CDR3 DNA reads as TGTGCCAGTACGACCTCCCCAGGCGATGAGCAGTTCTTC. Amino acid sequence: CASTTSPGDEQFF. The full variable domain, with the rest looked up from reference TRBV9 and TRBJ2-1, is DSGVTQTPKHLITATGQRVTLRCSPRSGDLSVYWYQQSLDQGLQFLIQYYNGEERAKGNILERFSAQQFPDLHSELNLSSLELGDSALYFCASTTSPGDEQFFGPGTRLTVL.